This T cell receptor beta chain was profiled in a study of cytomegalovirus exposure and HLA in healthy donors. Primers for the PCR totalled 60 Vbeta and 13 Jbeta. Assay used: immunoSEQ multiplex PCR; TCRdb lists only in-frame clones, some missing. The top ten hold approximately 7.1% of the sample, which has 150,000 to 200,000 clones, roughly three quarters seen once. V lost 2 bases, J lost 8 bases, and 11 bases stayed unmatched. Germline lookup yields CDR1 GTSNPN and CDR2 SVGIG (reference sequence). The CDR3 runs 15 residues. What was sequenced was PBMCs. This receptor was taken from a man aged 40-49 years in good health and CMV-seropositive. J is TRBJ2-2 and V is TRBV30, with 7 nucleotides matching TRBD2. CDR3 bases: TGTGCCTGGAGTCGTCCAATGGGGGGGAGGGGGGAGCTGTTTTTT. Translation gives CAWSRPMGGRGELFF.